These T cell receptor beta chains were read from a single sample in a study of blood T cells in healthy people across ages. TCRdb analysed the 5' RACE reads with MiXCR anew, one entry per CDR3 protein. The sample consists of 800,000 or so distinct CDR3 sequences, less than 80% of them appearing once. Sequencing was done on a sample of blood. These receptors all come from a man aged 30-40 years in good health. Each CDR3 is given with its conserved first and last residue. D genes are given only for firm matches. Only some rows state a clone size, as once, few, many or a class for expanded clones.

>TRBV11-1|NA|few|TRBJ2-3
TGTGCCAGCAGCTTAGGAATACATTACACAGATACGCAGTATTTT
CASSLGIHYTDTQYF
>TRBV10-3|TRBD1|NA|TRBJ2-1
TGTGCCATCAGTGAGACCTCTAGGGGGCTAGGAAATGCGCAGTTCTTC
CAISETSRGLGNAQFF
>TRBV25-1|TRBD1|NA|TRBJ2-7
TGTGCCAGCGCCATCGGGACAGCGCACTACGAGCAGTACTTC
CASAIGTAHYEQYF
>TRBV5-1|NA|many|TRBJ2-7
TGCGCCAGCAGCTTGGTCGGCGGACCCTACGAGCAGTACTTC
CASSLVGGPYEQYF
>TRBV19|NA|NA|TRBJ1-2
TGTGCCAGTAGTACGGACCTCCCCCCCTATGGCTACACCTTC
CASSTDLPPYGYTF
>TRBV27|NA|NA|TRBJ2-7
TGTGCCAGCAGTTTATTTCGCAGTAGCTCCTACGAGCAGTACTTC
CASSLFRSSSYEQYF
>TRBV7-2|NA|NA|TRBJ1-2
TGTGCCAGCAGCCCGTACACTGGGGGCTACACCTTC
CASSPYTGGYTF
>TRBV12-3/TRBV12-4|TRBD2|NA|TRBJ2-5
TGTGCCAGCAGTCCGCAAAAGGGACTAGCGGGGGGCCGGCGGGAGACCCAGTACTTC
CASSPQKGLAGGRRETQYF
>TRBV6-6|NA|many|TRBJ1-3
TGTGCCAGCAGTGACAGTGGAGGAGACACCATATATTTT
CASSDSGGDTIYF
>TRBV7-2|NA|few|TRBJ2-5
TGTGCCAGCAGCTTAGGGGCAGCCTATCAAGAGACCCAGTACTTC
CASSLGAAYQETQYF
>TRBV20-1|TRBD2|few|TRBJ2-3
TGCAGTGCTAGTGGGCTAGCGGGGACTAGCACAGATACGCAGTATTTT
CSASGLAGTSTDTQYF
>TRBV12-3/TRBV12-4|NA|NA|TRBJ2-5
TGTGCCAGCAGTTCACAGGCTCAAGAGACCCAGTACTTC
CASSSQAQETQYF
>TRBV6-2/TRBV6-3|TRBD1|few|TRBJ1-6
TGTGCCAGCACCGACAGGGACAATTCACCCCTCCACTTT
CASTDRDNSPLHF
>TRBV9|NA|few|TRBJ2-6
TGTGCCAGCAGCGAGGCGGGGGGGGCCAACGTCCTGACTTTC
CASSEAGGANVLTF
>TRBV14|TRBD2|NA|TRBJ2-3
TGTGCCAGCAGCCAAGATTCTCCAGCGGGGTATGGAGATACGCAGTATTTT
CASSQDSPAGYGDTQYF
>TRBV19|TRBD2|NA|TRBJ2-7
TGTGCCAGTAGTTATAGCGGGGGTAGGGATGAGCAGTACTTC
CASSYSGGRDEQYF
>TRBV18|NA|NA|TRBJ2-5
TGTGCCAGCTCACGACTAACCCAAGAGACCCAGTACTTC
CASSRLTQETQYF
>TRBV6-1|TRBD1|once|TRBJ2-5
TGTGCCAGCAGTGTCAGGAGACAGGGGCAAGAGACCCAGTACTTC
CASSVRRQGQETQYF
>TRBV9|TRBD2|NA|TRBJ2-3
TGTGCCAGCAGCGTAGCTGGACTAGTTGCAGATACGCAGTATTTT
CASSVAGLVADTQYF
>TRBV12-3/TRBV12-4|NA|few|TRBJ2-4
TGTGCCAGCAGTCTAGAGGGGGAACGGAGGAACATTCAGTACTTC
CASSLEGERRNIQYF
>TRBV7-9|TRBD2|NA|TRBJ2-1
TGTGCCAGCAGCTTGAGTCAGGGACTAGCGGGGGCATTCTTCTGCAATGAGCAGTTCTTC
CASSLSQGLAGAFFCNEQFF
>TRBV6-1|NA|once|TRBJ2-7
TGTGCCAGCAGTGCAACGGGGCACAACGAGCAGTACTTC
CASSATGHNEQYF
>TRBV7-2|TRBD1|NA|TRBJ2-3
TGTGCCAGCAGCCCCCAGGGGGCCCTACGCGGGGGCACAGATACGCAGTATTTT
CASSPQGALRGGTDTQYF
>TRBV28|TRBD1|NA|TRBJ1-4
TGTGCCAGCAGTTTTCTCGGGCCGGGACAGTTTAATGAAAAACTGTTTTTT
CASSFLGPGQFNEKLFF
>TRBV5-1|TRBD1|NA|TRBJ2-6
TGCGCCAGCAGCGATGGAAGCAGGGGGCTAGCTGGGGCCAACGTCCTGACTTTC
CASSDGSRGLAGANVLTF
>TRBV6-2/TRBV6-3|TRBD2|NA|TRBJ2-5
TGTGCCAGCAGTCGGCGACTAGCGGGGAAAGAGACCCAGTACTTC
CASSRRLAGKETQYF
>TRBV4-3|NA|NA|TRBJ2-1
TGCGCCAGCAGCCAAGATGCTCGGCATGTACAGTTCTTC
CASSQDARHVQFF
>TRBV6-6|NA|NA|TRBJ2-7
TGTGCCAGCGTGCGGGGGCTCTACGAGCAGTACTTC
CASVRGLYEQYF
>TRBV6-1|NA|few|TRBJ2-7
TGTGCCAGCAGTCCGGACATCTCCTACGAGCAGTACTTC
CASSPDISYEQYF
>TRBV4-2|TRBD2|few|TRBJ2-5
TGTGCCAGCAGCCAACCAGGACTAGCGGTGGAGCAGTACTTC
CASSQPGLAVEQYF
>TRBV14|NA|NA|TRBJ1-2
TGTGCCAGCAGCCAAGGACTTCGCGCCAACTATGGCTACACCTTC
CASSQGLRANYGYTF
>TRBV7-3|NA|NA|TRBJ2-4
TGTGCCAGCAGCCCCGGAAGAGCCAAAAACATTCAGTACTTC
CASSPGRAKNIQYF
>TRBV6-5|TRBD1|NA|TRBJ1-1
TGTGCCAGCAGAACGACGCAGGGGGCGGCGACTGAAGCTTTCTTT
CASRTTQGAATEAFF